The entry below describes one T cell receptor beta chain. This clone has only a few counts. Its target antigen remains unknown. The sample holds no much larger clone one base away, and base qualities are not on file. The CDR3 measures 14 amino acids from cysteine to phenylalanine. Only the CDR3 portion is preserved as DNA: 42 bases, with reading frame beginning at the first base. Relative to germline, V is missing 6 bases and J is missing 4 bases, with 11 bases of the junction outside any gene match. Per the germline V gene (reference sequence), GTSNPN is the CDR1 and SVGIG is the CDR2. These data are taken from a study of T cells after posttransplantation cyclophosphamide (TCRdb year 2016). In the study overall: Using TRB sequencing, the study followed how the T cell repertoire reconstituted after myeloablative bone marrow transplantation in which posttransplantation cyclophosphamide served as GVHD prophylaxis. Samples from some 40 PTCy-treated patients, along with samples from 16 of their related bone marrow donors, underwent antigen receptor sequencing. Blood from all 35 or so PTCy patients who had 1-year posttransplant specimens underwent TRB sequencing. TRB sequencing was also done on up to about 3 additional blood samples from 2 to 5.2 years after transplant in 3 patients, and on pretransplant blood from 4 patients. Because TRA and TRB clonality correlated tightly in fewer than ten samples, later TCR analyses were limited to TRB. Public TRB sequences were queried against a database of over 3,000 sequences associated with responses to pathogens, tumor antigens, self-antigens and alloantigens.

Paper-wide results and their limitations: The TRB repertoires of T cells infiltrating skin or the GI tract showed only limited overlap with the TRB repertoires found in blood. Across around 48 patients, recipient CMV seropositivity and CMV reactivation were highly associated with TRB clonality; PTCy diversity was similar to CNI/methotrexate controls. Donor-recipient similarity was low at 1-2 months but increased during the first year, and donor CD8+ memory clones often dominated later blood repertoires.

TRB sequencing was run on genomic DNA with either the immunoSEQ assay at survey resolution or the hsTCRB kit. The study's own analysis went as follows. The immunoSEQ software handled the initial read processing, while the LymphoSeq R package was used for the repertoire analyses. Clonality was calculated as 1 minus normalized Shannon entropy, and the Gini coefficient was also calculated for each TRB dataset. To infer phenotypes in unsorted samples, TRB sequences from sorted subsets of the recipient or donor were mapped onto unsorted samples from the same recipient. TCRdb obtained this table from immuneACCESS and retained in-frame rearrangements with V and J assigned. These tables miss some clones; where compared with another copy, unresolved V genes account for less than half of the shortfall, and the remainder is unexplained. V and J calls and clone size follow that table, whereas D and trimming were derived from the DNA. The sample has 30,000 or so clones on record, with no singletons. Roughly 2.5% of the sample is held by the ten biggest clonotypes.

Related bone marrow donors provided peripheral blood samples on the day of marrow donation. Peripheral blood and bone marrow mononuclear cells were isolated by Ficoll-Hypaque density centrifugation and were cryopreserved. Input material: PBMCs. This TCR was sampled from an older woman in good health, CMV-negative, and a related stem cell transplant donor. The chain is made from TRBV30 and TRBJ1-2, with 7 central nucleotides matching TRBD1. The DNA sequence is given as TGTGCCTGCAGGGGACAGAGAACCTCCTATGGCTACACCTTC. This gives the protein CACRGQRTSYGYTF.